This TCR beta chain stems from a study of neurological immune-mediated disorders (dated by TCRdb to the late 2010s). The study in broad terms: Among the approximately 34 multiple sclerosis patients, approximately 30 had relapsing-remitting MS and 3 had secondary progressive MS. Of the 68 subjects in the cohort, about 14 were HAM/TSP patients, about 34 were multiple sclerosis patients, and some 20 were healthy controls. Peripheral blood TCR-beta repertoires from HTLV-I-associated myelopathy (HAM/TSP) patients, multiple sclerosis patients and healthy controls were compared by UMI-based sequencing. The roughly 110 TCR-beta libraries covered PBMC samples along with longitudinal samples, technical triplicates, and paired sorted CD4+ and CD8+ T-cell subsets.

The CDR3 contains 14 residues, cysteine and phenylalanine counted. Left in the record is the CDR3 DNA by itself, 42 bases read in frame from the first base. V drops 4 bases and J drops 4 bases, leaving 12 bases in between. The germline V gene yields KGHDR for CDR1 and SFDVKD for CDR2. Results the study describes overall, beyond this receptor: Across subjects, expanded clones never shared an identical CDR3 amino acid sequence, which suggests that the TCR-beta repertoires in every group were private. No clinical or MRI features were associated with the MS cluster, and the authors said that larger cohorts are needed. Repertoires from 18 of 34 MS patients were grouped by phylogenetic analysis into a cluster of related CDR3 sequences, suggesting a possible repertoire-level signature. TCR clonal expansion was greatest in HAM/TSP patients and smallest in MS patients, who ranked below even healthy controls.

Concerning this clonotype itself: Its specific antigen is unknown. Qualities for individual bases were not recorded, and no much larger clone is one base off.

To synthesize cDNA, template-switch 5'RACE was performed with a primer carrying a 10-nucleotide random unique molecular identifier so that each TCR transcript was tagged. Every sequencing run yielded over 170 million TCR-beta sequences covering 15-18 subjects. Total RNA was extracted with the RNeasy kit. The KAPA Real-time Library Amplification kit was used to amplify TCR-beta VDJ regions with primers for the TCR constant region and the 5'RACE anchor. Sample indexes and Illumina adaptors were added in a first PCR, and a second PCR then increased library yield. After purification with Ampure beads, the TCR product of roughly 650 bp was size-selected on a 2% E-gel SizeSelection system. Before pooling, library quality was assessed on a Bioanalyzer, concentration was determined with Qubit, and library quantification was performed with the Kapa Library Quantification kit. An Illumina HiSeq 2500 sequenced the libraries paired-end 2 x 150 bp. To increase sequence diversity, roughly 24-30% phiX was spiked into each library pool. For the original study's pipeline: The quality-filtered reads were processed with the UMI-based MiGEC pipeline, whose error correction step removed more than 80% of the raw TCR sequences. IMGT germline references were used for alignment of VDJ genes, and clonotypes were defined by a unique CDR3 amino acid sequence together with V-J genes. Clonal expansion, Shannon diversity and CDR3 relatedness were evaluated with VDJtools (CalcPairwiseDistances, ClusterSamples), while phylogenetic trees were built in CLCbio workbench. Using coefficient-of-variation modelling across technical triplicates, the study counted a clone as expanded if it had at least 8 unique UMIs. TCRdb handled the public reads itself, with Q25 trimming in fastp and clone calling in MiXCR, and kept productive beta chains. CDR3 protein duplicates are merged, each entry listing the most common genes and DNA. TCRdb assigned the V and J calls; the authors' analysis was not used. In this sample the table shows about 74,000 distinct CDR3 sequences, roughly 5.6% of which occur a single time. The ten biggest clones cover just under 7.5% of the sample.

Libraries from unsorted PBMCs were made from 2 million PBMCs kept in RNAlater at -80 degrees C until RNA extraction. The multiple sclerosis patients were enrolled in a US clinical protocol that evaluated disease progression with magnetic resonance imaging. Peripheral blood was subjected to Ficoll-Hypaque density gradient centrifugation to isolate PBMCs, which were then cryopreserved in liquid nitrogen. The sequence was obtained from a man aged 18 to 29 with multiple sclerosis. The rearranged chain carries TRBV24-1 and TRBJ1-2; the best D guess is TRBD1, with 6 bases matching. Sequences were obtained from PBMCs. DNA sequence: TGTGCCACCAGTGAGGCAGGGGATACCTATGGCTACACCTTC. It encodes CATSEAGDTYGYTF.